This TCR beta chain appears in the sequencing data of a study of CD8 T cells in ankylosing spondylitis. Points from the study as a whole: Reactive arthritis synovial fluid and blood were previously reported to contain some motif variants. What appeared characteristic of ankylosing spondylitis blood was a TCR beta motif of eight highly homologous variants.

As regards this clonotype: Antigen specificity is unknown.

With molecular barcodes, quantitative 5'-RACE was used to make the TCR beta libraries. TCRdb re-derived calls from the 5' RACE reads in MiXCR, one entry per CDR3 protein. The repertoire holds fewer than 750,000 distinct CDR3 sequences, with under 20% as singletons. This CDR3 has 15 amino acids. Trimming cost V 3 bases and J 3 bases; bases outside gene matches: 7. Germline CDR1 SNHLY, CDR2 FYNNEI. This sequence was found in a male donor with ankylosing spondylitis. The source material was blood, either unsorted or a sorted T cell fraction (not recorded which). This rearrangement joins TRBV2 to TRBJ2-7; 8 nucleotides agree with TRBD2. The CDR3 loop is CASSDGAGVLYEQYF. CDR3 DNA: TGTGCCAGCAGTGATGGAGCGGGGGTCCTCTACGAGCAGTACTTC.